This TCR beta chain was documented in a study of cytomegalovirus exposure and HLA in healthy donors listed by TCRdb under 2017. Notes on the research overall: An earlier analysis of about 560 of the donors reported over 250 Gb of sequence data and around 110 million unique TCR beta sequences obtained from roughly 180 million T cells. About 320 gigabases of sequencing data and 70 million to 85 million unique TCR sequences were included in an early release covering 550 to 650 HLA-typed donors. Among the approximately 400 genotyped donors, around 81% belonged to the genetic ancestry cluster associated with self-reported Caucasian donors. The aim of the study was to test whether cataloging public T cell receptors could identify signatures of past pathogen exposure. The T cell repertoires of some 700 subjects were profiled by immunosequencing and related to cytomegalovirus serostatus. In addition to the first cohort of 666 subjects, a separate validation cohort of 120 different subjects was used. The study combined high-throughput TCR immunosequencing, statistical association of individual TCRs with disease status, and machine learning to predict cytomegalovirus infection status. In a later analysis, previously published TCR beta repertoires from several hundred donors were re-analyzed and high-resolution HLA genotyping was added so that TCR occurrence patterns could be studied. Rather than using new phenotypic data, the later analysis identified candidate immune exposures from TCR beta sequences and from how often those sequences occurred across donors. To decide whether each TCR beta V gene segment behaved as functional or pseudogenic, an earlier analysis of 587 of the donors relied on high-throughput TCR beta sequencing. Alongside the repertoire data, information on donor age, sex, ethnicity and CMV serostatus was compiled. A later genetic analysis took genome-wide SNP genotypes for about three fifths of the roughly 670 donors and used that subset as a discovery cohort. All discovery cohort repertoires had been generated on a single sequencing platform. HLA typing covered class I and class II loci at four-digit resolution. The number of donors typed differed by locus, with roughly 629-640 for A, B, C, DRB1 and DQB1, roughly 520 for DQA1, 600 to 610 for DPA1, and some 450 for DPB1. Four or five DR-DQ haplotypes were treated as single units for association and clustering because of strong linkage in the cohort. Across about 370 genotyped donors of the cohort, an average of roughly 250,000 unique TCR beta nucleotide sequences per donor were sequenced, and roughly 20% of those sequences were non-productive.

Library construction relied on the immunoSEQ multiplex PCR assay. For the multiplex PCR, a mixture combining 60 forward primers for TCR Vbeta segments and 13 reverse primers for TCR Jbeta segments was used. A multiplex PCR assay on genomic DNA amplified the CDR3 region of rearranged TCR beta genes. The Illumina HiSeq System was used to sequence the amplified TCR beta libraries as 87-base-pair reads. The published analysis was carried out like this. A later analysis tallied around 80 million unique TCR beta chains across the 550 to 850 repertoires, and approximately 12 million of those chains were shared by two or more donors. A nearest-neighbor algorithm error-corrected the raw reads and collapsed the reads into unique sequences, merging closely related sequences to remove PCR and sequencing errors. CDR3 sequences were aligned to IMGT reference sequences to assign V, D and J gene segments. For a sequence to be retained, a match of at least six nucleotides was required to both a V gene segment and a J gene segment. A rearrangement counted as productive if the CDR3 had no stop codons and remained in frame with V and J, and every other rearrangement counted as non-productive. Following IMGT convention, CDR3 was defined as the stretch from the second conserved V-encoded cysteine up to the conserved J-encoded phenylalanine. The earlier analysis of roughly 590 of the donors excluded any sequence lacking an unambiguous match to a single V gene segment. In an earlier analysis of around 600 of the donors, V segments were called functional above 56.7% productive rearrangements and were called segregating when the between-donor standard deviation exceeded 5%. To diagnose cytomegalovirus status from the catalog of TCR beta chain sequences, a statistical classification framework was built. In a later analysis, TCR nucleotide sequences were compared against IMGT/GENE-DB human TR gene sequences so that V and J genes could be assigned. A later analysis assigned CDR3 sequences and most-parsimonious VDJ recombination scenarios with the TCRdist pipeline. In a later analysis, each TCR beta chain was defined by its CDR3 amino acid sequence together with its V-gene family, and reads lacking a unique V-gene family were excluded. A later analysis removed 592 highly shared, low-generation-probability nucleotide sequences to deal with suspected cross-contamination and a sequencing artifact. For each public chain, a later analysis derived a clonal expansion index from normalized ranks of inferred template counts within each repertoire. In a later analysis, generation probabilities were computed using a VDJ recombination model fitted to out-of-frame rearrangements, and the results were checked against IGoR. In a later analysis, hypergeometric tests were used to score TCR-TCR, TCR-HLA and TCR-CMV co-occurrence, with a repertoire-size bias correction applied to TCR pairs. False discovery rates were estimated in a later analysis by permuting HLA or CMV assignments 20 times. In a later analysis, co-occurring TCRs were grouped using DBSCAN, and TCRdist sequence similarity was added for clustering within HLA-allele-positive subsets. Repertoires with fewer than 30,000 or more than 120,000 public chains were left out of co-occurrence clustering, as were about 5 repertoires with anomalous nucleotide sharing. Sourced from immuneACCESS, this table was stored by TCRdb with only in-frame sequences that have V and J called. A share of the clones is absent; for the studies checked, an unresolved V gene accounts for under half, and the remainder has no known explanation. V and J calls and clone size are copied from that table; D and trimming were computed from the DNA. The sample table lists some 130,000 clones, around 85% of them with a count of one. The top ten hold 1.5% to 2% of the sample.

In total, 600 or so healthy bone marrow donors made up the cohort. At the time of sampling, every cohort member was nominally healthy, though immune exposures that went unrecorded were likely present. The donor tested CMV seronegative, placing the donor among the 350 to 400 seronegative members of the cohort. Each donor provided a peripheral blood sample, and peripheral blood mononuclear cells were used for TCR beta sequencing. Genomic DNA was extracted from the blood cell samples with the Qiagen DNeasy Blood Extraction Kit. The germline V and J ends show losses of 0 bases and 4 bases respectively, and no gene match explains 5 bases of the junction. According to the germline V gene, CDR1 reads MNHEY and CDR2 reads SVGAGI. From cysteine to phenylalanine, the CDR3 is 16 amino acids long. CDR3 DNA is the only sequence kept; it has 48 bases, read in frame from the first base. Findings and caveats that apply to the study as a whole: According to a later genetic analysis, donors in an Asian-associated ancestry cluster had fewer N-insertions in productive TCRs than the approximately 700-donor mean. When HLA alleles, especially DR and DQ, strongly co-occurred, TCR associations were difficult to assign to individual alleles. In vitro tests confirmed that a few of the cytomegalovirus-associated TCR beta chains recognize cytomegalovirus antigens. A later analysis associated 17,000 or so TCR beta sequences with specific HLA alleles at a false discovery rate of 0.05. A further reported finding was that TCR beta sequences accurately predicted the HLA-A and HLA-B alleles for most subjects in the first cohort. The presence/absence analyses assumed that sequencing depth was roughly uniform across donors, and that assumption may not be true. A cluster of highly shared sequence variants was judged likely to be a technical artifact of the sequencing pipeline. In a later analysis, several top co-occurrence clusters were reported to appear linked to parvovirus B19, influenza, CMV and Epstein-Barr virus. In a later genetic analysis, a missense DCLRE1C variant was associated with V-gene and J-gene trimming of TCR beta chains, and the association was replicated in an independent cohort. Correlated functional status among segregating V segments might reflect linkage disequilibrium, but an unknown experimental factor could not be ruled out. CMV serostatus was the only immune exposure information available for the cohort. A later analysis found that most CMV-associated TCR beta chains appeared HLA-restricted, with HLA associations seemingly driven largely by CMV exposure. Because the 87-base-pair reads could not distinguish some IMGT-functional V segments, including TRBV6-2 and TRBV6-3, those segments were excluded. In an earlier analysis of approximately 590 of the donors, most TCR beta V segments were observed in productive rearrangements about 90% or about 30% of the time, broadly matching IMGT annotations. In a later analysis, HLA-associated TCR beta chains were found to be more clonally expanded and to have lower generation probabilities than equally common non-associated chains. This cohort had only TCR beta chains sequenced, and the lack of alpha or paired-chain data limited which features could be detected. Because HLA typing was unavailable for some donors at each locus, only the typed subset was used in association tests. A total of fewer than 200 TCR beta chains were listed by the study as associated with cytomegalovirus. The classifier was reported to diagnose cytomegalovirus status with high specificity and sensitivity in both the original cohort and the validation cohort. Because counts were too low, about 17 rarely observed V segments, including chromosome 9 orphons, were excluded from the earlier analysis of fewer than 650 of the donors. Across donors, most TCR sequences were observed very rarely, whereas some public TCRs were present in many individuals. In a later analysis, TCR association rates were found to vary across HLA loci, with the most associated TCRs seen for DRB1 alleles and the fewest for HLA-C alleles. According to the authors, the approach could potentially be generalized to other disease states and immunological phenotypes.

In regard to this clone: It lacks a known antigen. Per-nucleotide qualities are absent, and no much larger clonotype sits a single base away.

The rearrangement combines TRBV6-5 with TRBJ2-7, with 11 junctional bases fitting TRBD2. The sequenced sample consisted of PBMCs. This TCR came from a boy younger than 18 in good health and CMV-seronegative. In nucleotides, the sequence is TGTGCCAGCAGTTACTCGAGGACTAGCGGGTATTACGAGCAGTACTTC. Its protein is CASSYSRTSGYYEQYF.